The 25 T cell receptor beta chains given below trace back to one sample, sequenced in a study of blood T cells in healthy people across ages. Primers used in a second PCR of about 6 to 11 cycles were a sample-barcoded 5' primer and a J-beta primer mix. Each CDR3 protein is one row after TCRdb ran MiXCR on the 5' RACE reads. Of 600,000 or so distinct CDR3 sequences in the sample, 20% to 25% are singletons; the top ten hold under 4%. The sample consisted of blood. The receptor set was obtained from a man between 65 and 85 years old in good health.

The V gene is TRBV6-1, the J gene TRBJ2-7; D gene unclear. The CDR3 totals 13 residues. In germline, CDR1 is MNHNS, CDR2 SASEGT. Trimming stripped 2 bases from V and 7 bases from J, with 12 bases between. DNA of the CDR3: TGTGCCAGCAGTGAATGGGCAGCAGAGGAGCAGTACTTC. Encoded protein: CASSEWAAEEQYF.

This sequence joins TRBV7-2 and TRBJ2-5, with D perhaps matching TRBD2 (6 bases). V was trimmed by 5 bases and J by 6 bases, leaving 10 bases between them. From germline, CDR1 is SGHTA and CDR2 FQGNSA. This CDR3 has 12 amino acids. The CDR3 spells CASSLLAQTQYF. CDR3 nucleotides: TGTGCCAGCAGCCTACTAGCACAGACCCAGTACTTC.

The chain carries TRBV20-1 and TRBJ2-7, with unresolved D. The CDR3 has 12 amino acids. Germline V gene data show CDR1 as DFQATT and CDR2 as SNEGSKA (reference sequence). The ends were cut back, 3 bases at V and 1 base at J, with 7 bases in the middle. The CDR3 reads CSASSASYEQYF. In DNA form, the CDR3 reads TGCAGTGCTAGCTCGGCATCCTACGAGCAGTACTTC.

The rearrangement joins TRBV2 to TRBJ2-3; D gene unclear. Germline-derived CDR1 and CDR2 are SNHLY and FYNNEI. This CDR3 is built from 15 residues. Trimming pared 1 base from V and 3 bases from J, leaving 11 bases between. In nucleotides, the CDR3 is TGTGCCAGCAGTGAAGGGTTACCAGTTACAGATACGCAGTATTTT. Its translation: CASSEGLPVTDTQYF. Using reference TRBV2 and TRBJ2-3 for the parts outside the CDR3, the full variable domain is EPEVTQTPSHQVTQMGQEVILRCVPISNHLYFYWYRQILGQKVEFLVSFYNNEISEKSEIFDDQFSVERPDGSNFTLKIRSTKLEDSAMYFCASSEGLPVTDTQYFGPGTRLTVL.

This clonotype was picked up many times. The J gene is TRBJ2-5, the V gene TRBV2, with 7 bases that match TRBD2. CDR1 and CDR2 from the germline V gene are SNHLY and FYNNEI. The CDR3 has 15 residues. Unmatched junction bases numbered 9, after V lost 1 base and J lost 7 bases. The CDR3 sequence is CASSEVGGRVGTQYF. The CDR3 DNA reads TGTGCCAGCAGTGAAGTGGGCGGGAGAGTCGGGACCCAGTACTTC.

This clonotype was seen only a few times. The chain is built from TRBV28 and TRBJ2-7; D is unresolved. The germline V and J ends were trimmed by 0 bases and 2 bases, with 8 bases remaining between them. The CDR3 extends over 14 amino acids. Looked up from germline, CDR1 is MDHEN and CDR2 is SYDVKM. The CDR3 region has the DNA TGTGCCAGCAGTTTATGGGGGTTAACCTACGAGCAGTACTTC. It yields the protein CASSLWGLTYEQYF.

The chain links TRBV3-1 to TRBJ2-7, with 7 bases identical to TRBD2. The CDR3 contains 14 residues. Germline V gives CDR1 LGHDT, CDR2 YNNKEL (reference sequence). V lost 1 base and J lost 2; bases outside the gene matches: 2. CDR3 loop: CASSQASGAYEQYF. CDR3 DNA sequence: TGTGCCAGCAGCCAAGCTAGCGGAGCCTACGAGCAGTACTTC.

The table lists this clonotype with many counts. The V gene is TRBV5-1, the J gene TRBJ2-7; a weak D match, TRBD2 (5 bases). Germline-derived CDR1 and CDR2 are SGHRS and YFSETQ. V was trimmed by 0 bases and J by 3 bases, leaving 10 bases between them. The CDR3 runs 14 residues. CDR3 nucleotides: TGCGCCAGCAGCTTGGGAGGGCAGATCTACGAGCAGTACTTC. The encoded protein is CASSLGGQIYEQYF.

This clonotype was seen a few times. This chain's CDR3 is CASSIDRFETPLHF. In nucleotides, the CDR3 is TGTGCCAGTAGTATCGACAGATTCGAGACACCCCTCCACTTT. The chain has TRBV19 and TRBJ1-6; D possibly corresponds to TRBD1 (5 bases). Trimming removed 3 bases from V and 11 bases from J, with 14 bases in between. The germline V gene has CDR1 LNHDA and CDR2 SQIVND (reference sequence). The CDR3 is made up of 14 amino acids.

This chain joins TRBV5-7 and TRBJ2-1; 9 bases fit TRBD2. TRBV5-7 is assigned to the ORF class and has an uncertain function. This CDR3 has 16 amino acids. V lost 0 bases and J lost 12; bases outside the gene matches: 13. This CDR3 reads CASSLALAGPLLWQFF. The DNA of the CDR3 is TGTGCCAGCAGCTTGGCCCTAGCGGGGCCCCTTTTATGGCAGTTCTTC.

This clonotype has just a few counts. The J gene is TRBJ2-5, the V gene TRBV12-3 or TRBV12-4; 10 nucleotides align to TRBD2. With the DNA end fitting TRBJ2-1 better, the J assignment may be wrong. The CDR3 is made up of 15 amino acids. The chain's CDR3 is CASSTLAGPVNEQFF. In nucleotides, the CDR3 is TGTGCCAGCAGTACACTAGCGGGACCGGTCAATGAGCAGTTCTTC.

This clonotype came up many times. The rearrangement links TRBV5-1 to TRBJ2-3; weak D call: TRBD2 (5 bases). Germline loops: CDR1 SGHRS, CDR2 YFSETQ. The V end lost 0 bases, the J end lost 2 bases, and 7 bases lay between the germline ends. The CDR3 sequence is 14 residues long. In DNA form, the CDR3 reads TGCGCCAGCAGCTTGGGTAGCGACACAGATACGCAGTATTTT. Translation: CASSLGSDTDTQYF.

This clonotype came up a few times. The chain combines TRBV12-3 or TRBV12-4 with TRBJ2-1, with D perhaps TRBD1 or TRBD2 (5 bases each). The V end was cut by 3 bases, the J end by 7 bases, with 13 bases between. There are 14 residues in the CDR3. CDR3 DNA: TGTGCCAGCAGTTTTGGGGGAGTCCCAAATGAGCAGTTCTTC. As protein: CASSFGGVPNEQFF.

This chain joins TRBV6-5 and TRBJ2-3; unclear D gene. Germline-derived CDR1 and CDR2 are MNHEY and SVGAGI. V lost 0 bases and J lost 9, with 10 bases in between. The CDR3 covers 13 residues. CDR3 amino acids: CASSYSRIHTQYF. The CDR3 coding sequence is TGTGCCAGCAGTTACTCACGAATTCACACGCAGTATTTT.

This rearrangement joins TRBV7-9 to TRBJ2-2; a possible D gene is TRBD2 (6 bases). The CDR3 sequence is 15 residues long. The germline V and J ends were trimmed by 5 bases and 4 bases, with 14 bases remaining between them. Germline V gene sequence: CDR1 SEHNR, CDR2 FQNEAQ (reference sequence). CDR3 coding DNA: TGTGCCAGCAGCCCGAATCGAGCGGGCACCGGGGAGCTGTTTTTT. Translation: CASSPNRAGTGELFF.

A few counts support this clonotype. The chain carries TRBV30 and TRBJ2-5; D remains unclear. The J call is uncertain, as TRBJ2-7 better fits the DNA end. This CDR3 is built from 12 residues. CDR1 and CDR2 (germline): GTSNPN, SVGIG (reference sequence). CDR3 bases: TGTGCCTGGAGTGTATCGGGCTACGAGCAGTACTTC. Protein: CAWSVSGYEQYF.

A few counts support this clonotype. The gene calls are TRBV24-1 and TRBJ2-5; D is perhaps TRBD1 (5 bases). The DNA end lines up better with TRBJ2-1; the J call may be wrong. Germline CDR1 KGHDR, CDR2 SFDVKD. CDR3 size: 12 residues. The CDR3 protein is CATKGSNNEQFF. In nucleotides, the CDR3 is TGTGCCACCAAGGGGTCCAACAATGAGCAGTTCTTC.

The chain couples TRBV3-1 to TRBJ2-7; D is tentatively TRBD1 or TRBD2 (5 bases each). V gave up 1 base and J gave up 3 bases, with 13 bases separating them. CDR3 size: 15 residues. The germline CDR1 and CDR2 sequences are LGHDT and YNNKEL (reference sequence). CDR3 nucleotide sequence: TGTGCCAGCAGCCAAGCAGGGAGCCGCGGCTACGAGCAGTACTTC. The encoded protein is CASSQAGSRGYEQYF.

This clonotype was seen a few times. This chain joins TRBV29-1 and TRBJ2-5, with D perhaps TRBD1 or TRBD2 (5 bases each). Near its end, the DNA agrees better with TRBJ2-7, so the J call may be wrong. Germline values: CDR1 SQVTM, CDR2 ANQGSEA. The CDR3 has 10 amino acids. CDR3 in DNA: TGCAGCGTTGGAGGGGACGAGCAGTACTTC. Protein sequence: CSVGGDEQYF.

This clonotype was found a few times. The chain combines TRBV20-1 with TRBJ2-4, with 7 bases aligning to TRBD2. Trimming at V came to 0 bases and at J to 1 base, leaving 3 bases not matched to a gene. This CDR3 has 15 amino acids. Looked up from germline, CDR1 is DFQATT and CDR2 is SNEGSKA (reference sequence). Written as DNA, the CDR3 is TGCAGTGCTAGAGATAGGGGAGGGGCCAAAAACATTCAGTACTTC. Its translation is CSARDRGGAKNIQYF.

This CDR3 reads CSADPWAFF. CDR3 nucleotide sequence: TGCAGTGCAGACCCTTGGGCTTTCTTT. This rearrangement joins TRBV20-1 to TRBJ1-1; D gene ambiguous. The CDR3 has 9 amino acids. V was cut by 6 bases and J by 11 bases, with 10 bases left in between. Germline V gives CDR1 DFQATT, CDR2 SNEGSKA (reference sequence).

The chain combines TRBV6-1 with TRBJ2-3; 8 nucleotides agree with TRBD1. The CDR3 is 16 amino acids. The V gene's germline CDR1 is MNHNS and CDR2 SASEGT. The J segment lost 2 bases and the V segment lost 6 bases, leaving 10 bases of the junction unmatched. CDR3 in DNA: TGTGCCAGCAGAGATCACCGGGACAGGCCCACAGATACGCAGTATTTT. This encodes CASRDHRDRPTDTQYF.

This clonotype was found many times. The chain couples TRBV18 to TRBJ2-5, with a weak D call TRBD1 (6 bases). CDR1 and CDR2 (germline): KGHSH, LQKENI. CDR3 length equals 13 residues. Trimming removed 8 bases from V and 5 bases from J, with 15 bases in between. The CDR3 DNA reads TGTGCCAGCCTCTATGTCCAGGGGGAGACCCAGTACTTC. Protein: CASLYVQGETQYF.

A few counts support this clonotype. This sequence joins TRBV20-1 and TRBJ2-2, with a possible D match to TRBD1 (5 bases). Trimming cost V 0 bases and J 0 bases, with 11 bases left between them. From germline, CDR1 is DFQATT and CDR2 SNEGSKA (reference sequence). This CDR3 contains 16 residues. This chain's CDR3 is CSARDLRVANTGELFF. The CDR3 DNA reads as TGCAGTGCTAGAGATCTCAGGGTTGCGAACACCGGGGAGCTGTTTTTT.

This clonotype was found a few times. The genes are TRBV24-1 and TRBJ2-1; 8 bases map to TRBD2. This CDR3 spans 14 amino acids. Per the germline V gene, CDR1 is KGHDR and CDR2 is SFDVKD. After removal of 12 bases from V and 5 bases from J, the junction contained 11 bases not matched to a gene. CDR3: CADDRGLENNEQFF. For the CDR3, the DNA is TGTGCCGACGACCGGGGACTAGAAAACAATGAGCAGTTCTTC.